This TCR beta chain was identified during a study of Ad26.COV2.S vaccination and SARS-CoV-2 variants. Measured with immunoSEQ multiplex PCR; TCRdb has only the in-frame clones, and not every one. In the table there are 450,000 to 550,000 clones, 89% of which are singletons. The CDR3 sequence is 12 residues long. The germline V gene has CDR1 SGHAT and CDR2 FQNNGV. The V gene lost 3 bases and the J gene lost 1 base, with 1 base spanning the gap. As for treatment: some 19 received Ad26.COV2.S at low or high dose, single or two shots; five or six received placebo; per-sample allocation not given. Samples were taken on day 63 after the first vaccine or placebo injection. A remark on this clone: What it binds is unknown.

Study-wide results and caveats: Substantial breadth in spike-specific CD8+ and CD4+ T cell responses was reportedly seen after vaccination.

The receptor was isolated from a person between 18 and 65 years old who received the Ad26.COV2.S COVID-19 vaccine or a placebo. The chain joins TRBV11-2 to TRBJ1-3; D gene ambiguous. This specimen was peripheral blood, taken in a trial of Ad26.COV2.S vaccine versus placebo. CDR3 DNA sequence: TGTGCCAGCAGCTTTTCTGGAAACACCATATATTTT. Its protein product is CASSFSGNTIYF.